This T cell receptor beta chain was captured by sequencing in a study of T-cell memory formation after mild COVID-19 (dated by TCRdb to the early 2020s). With regard to the full study: TCR sequence clusters from the two donors were found to be largely donor specific. In two donors, T-cell clones that expanded and contracted after mild COVID-19 were followed by sequencing TCRalpha and TCRbeta repertoires longitudinally. Two young, previously healthy adult volunteers made up the cohort, one male and one female. General findings and caveats noted by the study authors: The study included only a couple of mild cases, and larger cohorts that include severe cases with pre-infection samples were judged to be necessary. SARS-CoV-2 specificity of the second-wave clones peaking on day 37 was not confirmed. The detection of some responding clones in pre-infection memory suggests that pre-existing cross-reactive memory T cells joined the SARS-CoV-2 response. Contracting CD4+ clones were located mainly in the CM and EM memory subsets, whereas CD8+ clones were found to be enriched in EMRA. Balanced CD4/CD8 phenotypes were observed for clones contracting from day 15 to 85, whereas a bias towards CD4+ was observed for a second wave of clones expanding from day 15 to 37.

V lost 0 bases and J lost 2 bases, and the count of bases not matched to a germline gene is 7. CDR1 is given as SGDLS and CDR2 as YYNGEE, both from the germline V gene. Its CDR3 holds 17 amino acids, cysteine through phenylalanine. Only the CDR3 part of the read is kept: 51 bases, read in frame from the first base. This clonotype turned up a few times. It lacks a known antigen. The record has no base qualities; no much larger clone is one base away. PBMCs were isolated by Ficoll-Paque density gradient centrifugation. The listed sequencing device is Illumina NovaSeq 6000. TCRalpha and TCRbeta cDNA libraries were constructed by 5'RACE with constant-segment primers, with sample barcodes and unique molecular identifiers being introduced. Trizol reagent was used to extract RNA from every sample. Library amplification was performed in two PCR steps, and a second sample barcode and Illumina TruSeq adapters were introduced in the second step. Sequencing of libraries was performed on an Illumina NovaSeq with 2 x 150 bp paired-end reads. The original methods were these. The reads were demultiplexed and collapsed into UMI-guided consensus sequences using migec v1.2.7. Using mixcr v2.1.11, the UMI consensuses were aligned to TRA and TRB V and J templates and assembled into clonotypes. A clonotype was counted as expanded or contracted only when both edgeR and NoisET called the clonotype significant, with the noise models trained on biological replicates. For edgeR calls, the thresholds were a false discovery rate-adjusted p below 0.01 and a log2 fold-change of 1. As an exploratory analysis of dynamics, max-normalized trajectories of the 1000 most abundant clonotypes were examined by PCA with hierarchical clustering. The CD4 or CD8 phenotype of responding clones was assigned using the separately sequenced CD4+ and CD8+ repertoires. TCRdb reworked the public reads: Q25 trimming with fastp, MiXCR clone assembly, productive beta chains retained. Each CDR3 protein gets just one entry, which takes the most common genes and DNA from the rows behind it. TCRdb's processing, not the study's, gives the V and J calls here. This sample gives 200,000 or so distinct CDR3 sequences in total; 7.5% to 10% of them show up just once. The top ten clones comprise 3.5% to 4% of the sample.

This receptor was taken from a man aged 18 to 35 who had mild COVID-19 (a few samples of this study predate the infection). The sample titles of this study are shuffled in the database, so cell type and time point are left out; the donor was told from shared clones. The sequence links TRBV9 to TRBJ2-3, with 9 junctional bases fitting TRBD2. The specimen was PBMCs or a T cell subset sorted from them (not recorded which). CDR3 region: CASSVGGSGGPTDTQYF. Here is the DNA: TGTGCCAGCAGCGTAGGTGGTAGCGGGGGACCCACAGATACGCAGTATTTT.